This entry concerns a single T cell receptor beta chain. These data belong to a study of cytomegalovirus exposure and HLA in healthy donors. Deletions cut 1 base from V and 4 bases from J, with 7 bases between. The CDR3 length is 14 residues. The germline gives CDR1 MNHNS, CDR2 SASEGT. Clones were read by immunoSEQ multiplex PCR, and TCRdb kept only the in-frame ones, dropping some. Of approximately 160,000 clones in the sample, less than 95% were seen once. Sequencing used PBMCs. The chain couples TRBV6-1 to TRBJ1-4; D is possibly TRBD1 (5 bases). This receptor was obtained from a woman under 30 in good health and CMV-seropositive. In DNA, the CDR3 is TGTGCCAGCAGTGAAGGGGGGGATAATGAAAAACTGTTTTTT. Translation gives CASSEGGDNEKLFF.